These 15 T cell receptor gamma chains share one sample of origin, sequenced in a study of intestinal T cells in coeliac disease. For each case, the template was genomic DNA from ten roughly 4.5-µm formalin-fixed paraffin-embedded scrolls. TRG repertoires were amplified with LymphoTrack primers from approximately 0.2 ug of biopsy DNA. TCRdb redid the clone calls on the multiplex PCR reads with CATT. The sample has about 250 gamma-chain clones, under 80% seen once. The specimen sequenced was a duodenal biopsy. These receptors were taken from a human donor who served as a control with a normal duodenal biopsy, not a healthy volunteer.

This clone was picked up a small number of times. The gene calls are TRGV10 and TRGJ1 or TRGJ2. TRGV10 is labeled an ORF, and its function is uncertain. The J segment lost 8 bases and the V segment lost 8 bases, leaving 13 bases of the junction unmatched. The CDR3 has 13 amino acids. CDR3 DNA sequence: TGTGCTGCGTGGGTTCCCCTCCCCGATAAGAAACTCTTT. It codes for CAAWVPLPDKKLF.

By sample share, this clone is hyperexpanded. The chain employs TRGV10 and TRGJ1 or TRGJ2. TRGV10 is filed as an ORF, its function uncertain. The CDR3 runs to 12 residues. The junction had 7 bases not matched to a gene; V was cut back by 8 bases and J by 5 bases. The CDR3 DNA is TGTGCTGCGTGGGATCGGGATTATAAGAAACTCTTT. It specifies CAAWDRDYKKLF.

This clone rates as hyperexpanded. V and J are TRGV10 and TRGJ1 or TRGJ2. TRGV10 is treated as an ORF (open reading frame) with a function not yet certain. The CDR3 consists of 12 residues. The V gene end was trimmed by 11 bases and the J gene end by 0 bases; junction bases not matched to a gene: 5. CDR3 residues: CAAVMNYYKKLF. The CDR3 bases are TGTGCTGCGGTAATGAATTATTATAAGAAACTCTTT.

This clone came up a few times. The DNA for the CDR3 is TGTGCCACCTGGGGTTTGGGCCTGCGGCCTGCATTCAAGATATTT. It codes for CATWGLGLRPAFKIF. The gene calls are TRGV2 and TRGJP1. The CDR3 length is 15 residues. Germline V CDR1 and CDR2: EGSNGY, YDSYNSKV. V gave up 5 bases and J gave up 14 bases; unmatched junction bases: 20.

The gene calls are TRGV9 and TRGJ1 or TRGJ2. CDR1 is GITISATS and CDR2 is ISYDGTV in the germline V gene (reference sequence). The CDR3 spans 14 residues. Trimming removed 0 bases from V and 3 bases from J; junction bases left unmatched: 5. This chain's CDR3 is CALWEVHRYYKKLF. Written as DNA, the CDR3 is TGTGCCTTGTGGGAGGTGCACCGTTATTATAAGAAACTCTTT.

This clone is hyperexpanded within its sample. The chain employs TRGV10 and TRGJP1. TRGV10 is flagged as an ORF with uncertain function. This CDR3 region has 14 residues. Trimming cost V 8 bases and J 3 bases; bases outside gene matches: 7. As DNA, the CDR3 is TGTGCTGCGTGGGATTGGTCCACTGGTTGGTTCAAGATATTT. This codes for CAAWDWSTGWFKIF.

In this sample, this clone is large (0.1 to 1%). The rearrangement joins TRGV8 to TRGJ1 or TRGJ2. The CDR3 has 14 residues. Germline V gene data show CDR1 as VENAVY and CDR2 as YDSYNSRV. In nucleotides, the CDR3 is TGTGCACCTGGGATAGGTTTTGGGAATTATAAGAAACTCTTT. Residues: CAPGIGFGNYKKLF.

This rearrangement joins TRGV10 to TRGJ1 or TRGJ2. TRGV10 is sorted into the ORF group, with uncertain function. V shed 8 bases and J 5 bases; nucleotides not matched to a gene: 10. The CDR3 sequence is 13 residues long. CDR3: CAAWGLGNYKKLF. CDR3 nucleotide sequence: TGTGCTGCGTGGGGATTAGGTAATTATAAGAAACTCTTT.

This clone was picked up one time. The chain is built from TRGV10 and TRGJ1 or TRGJ2. TRGV10 belongs to the ORF category, with a function that is uncertain. The CDR3 loop spans 12 amino acids. V shed 8 bases, J shed 4 bases, and the junction held 6 bases outside the gene matches. CDR3 region: CAAWGFYYKKLF. The DNA of the CDR3 is TGTGCTGCGTGGGGATTCTATTATAAGAAACTCTTT.

Judged by abundance, this clone is large. J is TRGJP1 and V is TRGV8. CDR3 size: 14 residues. The germline V gene encodes CDR1 VENAVY and CDR2 YDSYNSRV. The CDR3 loop reads CAPRINTTGWFKIF. The CDR3 nucleotides read TGTGCACCTAGGATAAATACCACTGGTTGGTTCAAGATATTT.

This clone was picked up a small number of times. This chain joins TRGV11 and TRGJP1. TRGV11 is classed as an ORF, of uncertain function. V was pared by 0 bases and J by 4 bases, with 17 bases of the junction left unmatched. The CDR3 loop spans 20 amino acids. For the CDR3, the DNA is TGTGCCTGCTGGATTAGGCACGTTCGACCATGGGGGGGCACTGGTTGGTTCAAGATATTT. It codes for CACWIRHVRPWGGTGWFKIF.

V and J are TRGV10 and TRGJ1 or TRGJ2. TRGV10 is placed among ORFs of uncertain function. CDR3 length: 13 residues. Trimming took 8 bases from V and 8 from J; bases not matched to a gene: 13. The CDR3 reads CAAWVPPPDKKLF. DNA for the CDR3: TGTGCTGCGTGGGTTCCCCCTCCCGATAAGAAACTCTTT.

The J gene is TRGJP1, the V gene TRGV10. TRGV10 is filed as an ORF, its function uncertain. The CDR3 runs 15 residues. After removal of 8 bases from V and 0 bases from J, the junction contained 7 bases not matched to a gene. CDR3 nucleotide sequence: TGTGCTGCGTGGGATCCTCATACCACTGGTTGGTTCAAGATATTT. Translated, it gives CAAWDPHTTGWFKIF.

This clone was seen once. This chain uses TRGV10 with TRGJP1. TRGV10 is noted as an ORF with a role that remains uncertain. Germline trimming cut 8 bases from V and 15 bases from J; bases unmatched to any gene: 13. The CDR3 is made up of 12 amino acids. CDR3 loop: CAAWAQKLVKIF. DNA for the CDR3: TGTGCTGCGTGGGCCCAAAAGTTGGTCAAGATATTT.

In this sample, this clone turned up a few times. A single base separates this from a much larger clone, so it may be a read error. The chain is built from TRGV5 and TRGJ1 or TRGJ2. This CDR3 is 12 amino acids long. Germline V gives CDR1 VINAFY, CDR2 YDVSNSKD. The CDR3 is CATSGGDYKKLF. CDR3 sequence (DNA): TGTGCCACATCGGGGGGGGATTATAAGAAACTCTTC.